Listed here are 17 T cell receptor beta chains from one sample, sequenced in a study of cytomegalovirus exposure and HLA in healthy donors. The PCR made use of 60 Vbeta and 13 Jbeta primers. Using immunoSEQ multiplex PCR, the repertoire was profiled, and TCRdb retains in-frame clones only, with some absent. Here the sample spans about 160,000 clones, roughly nine tenths being singletons. The specimen sequenced was PBMCs. These receptors were collected from a woman aged 25-40 years in good health and CMV-seronegative.

The chain has TRBV5-1 and TRBJ2-7; possibly TRBD2 for D (5 bases). CDR1 and CDR2 from the germline V gene are SGHRS and YFSETQ. Trimming took 4 bases from V and 0 from J, leaving 8 bases between them. The length of the CDR3 is 13 residues. Here the CDR3 reads CASSKGDSYEQYF. DNA of the CDR3: TGCGCCAGCAGCAAGGGAGACTCCTACGAGCAGTACTTC.

The rearrangement joins TRBV4-3 to TRBJ2-1, with D possibly TRBD2 on 6 matching bases. V dropped 1 base and J dropped 10 bases, with 17 bases sitting between them. This CDR3 region has 15 residues. Looked up from germline, CDR1 is LGHNA and CDR2 is YSLEER. The CDR3 region has the DNA TGCGCCAGCAGCCAAGGAACGGGGCCGGGGGAGGAGCAGTTCTTC. As protein: CASSQGTGPGEEQFF.

With regard to this clone: A read error may account for a junction end that differs from germline. The rearrangement links TRBV2 to TRBJ2-5; 9 nucleotides align to TRBD2. This CDR3 is 15 amino acids long. Germline assignment: CDR1 SNHLY and CDR2 FYNNEI. The CDR3 here is CASREGGLAGPPRHF. DNA of the CDR3: TGTGCCAGCAGAGAAGGAGGGCTAGCGGGGCCTCCCCGGCACTTC.

The chain joins TRBV9 to TRBJ1-4, with D perhaps TRBD1 (5 bases). Between the trimmed V and J ends, which lost 0 bases and 0 bases, there was a span of 6 bases. Germline V gene sequence: CDR1 SGDLS, CDR2 YYNGEE. The CDR3 is made up of 15 amino acids. The CDR3, as DNA: TGTGCCAGCAGCGTAGGGACATCAACTAATGAAAAACTGTTTTTT. This encodes CASSVGTSTNEKLFF.

The chain recombines TRBV5-4 with TRBJ1-6; 7 nucleotides agree with TRBD1. The CDR3 is 15 residues long. With 4 bases clipped from V and 9 bases from J, the junction kept 10 bases outside the gene matches. The germline gives CDR1 SGHNT, CDR2 YYREEE (reference sequence). The CDR3: CASSPPGQSSSPLHF. CDR3 in DNA: TGTGCCAGCAGCCCGCCGGGACAGTCGAGTTCACCCCTCCACTTT.

The chain has TRBV28 and TRBJ1-2, with 12 positions matching TRBD1. The CDR3 totals 15 residues. CDR1 is MDHEN and CDR2 is SYDVKM in the germline V gene. V lost 10 bases and J lost 4; bases outside the gene matches: 10. The CDR3 protein is CATQAGTGGRYGYTF. CDR3 nucleotide sequence: TGTGCCACCCAGGCCGGGACAGGGGGCCGCTATGGCTACACCTTC.

V and J are TRBV5-1 and TRBJ2-5; weak D call: TRBD2 (5 bases). Germline lookup yields CDR1 SGHRS and CDR2 YFSETQ. The CDR3 loop spans 14 amino acids. V was clipped by 0 bases and J by 2 bases, with 8 bases between them. The CDR3: CASSLAGNQETQYF. CDR3 sequence (DNA): TGCGCCAGCAGCTTGGCGGGGAATCAAGAGACCCAGTACTTC.

The chain links TRBV6-1 to TRBJ2-5, with D perhaps TRBD2 (5 bases). With 5 bases removed from V and 7 bases from J, the gap between germline ends came to 14 bases. The germline gives CDR1 MNHNS, CDR2 SASEGT. The CDR3 loop spans 13 amino acids. The CDR3 region has the DNA TGTGCCAGCAGTTTAGGGTCAGGAGGGACCCAGTACTTC. The encoded protein is CASSLGSGGTQYF.

This chain joins TRBV19 and TRBJ2-2; TRBD1 matches at 7 bases. The germline V gene encodes CDR1 LNHDA and CDR2 SQIVND (reference sequence). V gave up 6 bases and J gave up 4 bases; unmatched junction bases: 8. CDR3 length equals 15 residues. The CDR3 loop is CASRTGSSSTGELFF. The CDR3, as DNA: TGTGCCAGTAGGACAGGGTCTAGTTCCACCGGGGAGCTGTTTTTT.

The rearrangement uses TRBV10-3 and TRBJ1-5; D is ambiguous. CDR1 is ENHRY, CDR2 SYGVKD, per germline. V lost 10 bases, J lost 2 bases, and 24 bases lay in between. This CDR3 comprises 17 residues. In DNA form, the CDR3 reads TGTGCCACCTCCCCCGACGTATCTGGCGGAGGCAATCAGCCCCAGCATTTT. Its translation: CATSPDVSGGGNQPQHF.

The CDR3 here is CASSLEGLAAYEQYF. CDR3 in DNA: TGTGCCAGCAGCTTAGAGGGGCTAGCGGCCTACGAGCAGTACTTC. The J gene is TRBJ2-7, the V gene TRBV7-9, with 7 bases that match TRBD2. Looked up from germline, CDR1 is SEHNR and CDR2 is FQNEAQ (reference sequence). The CDR3 totals 15 residues. The trim removed 1 base at V and 2 bases at J, leaving 5 bases unmatched.

The chain links TRBV9 to TRBJ2-1; maybe TRBD1 (6 bases). CDR1 SGDLS and CDR2 YYNGEE come from the germline V gene. Trimming shortened V by 0 bases and J by 0 bases, and 7 bases separated the two germline ends. The CDR3 length is 15 residues. The CDR3 sequence: CASSVEGDSYNEQFF. As DNA, the CDR3 is TGTGCCAGCAGCGTAGAGGGGGACTCCTACAATGAGCAGTTCTTC.

This chain uses TRBV19 with TRBJ1-2; tentatively, D is TRBD1 (5 bases). V was clipped by 7 bases and J by 3 bases, with 15 bases between them. The CDR3 has 14 residues. Germline loops: CDR1 LNHDA, CDR2 SQIVND (reference sequence). The CDR3 is CASTSWGRDYGYTF. The CDR3 DNA follows: TGTGCCAGTACCTCCTGGGGCAGGGACTATGGCTACACCTTC.

This chain connects TRBV28 to TRBJ2-5; no firm D call. V lost 5 bases and J 0 bases, leaving 16 bases between the germline ends. Germline V gene sequence: CDR1 MDHEN, CDR2 SYDVKM. This CDR3 is built from 16 residues. CDR3 nucleotides: TGTGCCAGCAGTCACAGACGCCGCAGGTACCAAGAGACCCAGTACTTC. Protein product: CASSHRRRRYQETQYF.

This chain joins TRBV27 and TRBJ1-4; no clear D. With 3 bases removed from V and 8 bases from J, the gap between germline ends came to 10 bases. The CDR3 is 13 amino acids. Germline V CDR1 and CDR2: MNHEY, SMNVEV (reference sequence). The CDR3 protein is CASSFMAGEKLFF. The CDR3 bases are TGTGCCAGCAGTTTCATGGCGGGGGAAAAACTGTTTTTT. The variable domain in full, with the rest retrieved from reference TRBV27 and TRBJ1-4, is EAQVTQNPRYLITVTGKKLTVTCSQNMNHEYMSWYRQDPGLGLRQIYYSMNVEVTDKGDVPEGYKVSRKEKRNFPLILESPSPNQTSLYFCASSFMAGEKLFFGSGTQLSVL.

J is TRBJ2-7 and V is TRBV21-1; the table's D call TRBD1 went unverified against the DNA. TRBV21-1 has pseudogene status. The CDR3 contains 13 residues. CDR3 region: CASLRTGTYEQYF. CDR3 nucleotides: TGTGCCAGCCTCCGGACAGGGACCTACGAGCAGTACTTC.

This clone has more than one count but fewer than ten. The chain couples TRBV7-2 to TRBJ2-6; D might be TRBD1 (5 bases). The CDR3 has 14 residues. With 7 bases removed from V and 2 bases from J, the gap between germline ends came to 9 bases. Per germline, CDR1 SGHTA and CDR2 FQGNSA. DNA of the CDR3: TGTGCCAGCACCCCAGGGACTGGGGCCAACGTCCTGACTTTC. Its protein is CASTPGTGANVLTF.